The TCR beta chain described here comes from a study of blood T cell repertoires in COVID-19 (TCRdb year 2020). Background on the whole study: Samples from collaborators originated in the United States, Italy and Spain and spanned both the acute and convalescent phases of COVID-19. The material from the prospective study consisted of cDNA or gDNA derived from T cells, B-cell-depleted T cells, or PBMCs. Samples were obtained from the ongoing ImmuneRACE study (first 160 participants) and from 1,000 to 1,500 subjects provided by 6 global collaborators. A de-identified subject ID, COVID-19 status, age in years and sex were almost always included in the sample metadata. Where HLA class I and class II types were available, the types were taken from metadata supplied by the sample provider, not from assay-based typing. The repertoires were released in a freely available public database meant as a resource for research on the immune response to SARS-CoV-2. Subjects who had been exposed to COVID-19, were actively infected with it, or had recovered from it provided the deeply sampled blood TCRbeta repertoires that made up the dataset. Overall study outcomes, separate from this receptor: The amount of clinical and demographic metadata varied by source and participant and was provided uncurated.

This clone was seen only once. The specificity of this receptor is unknown. Base qualities are not at hand, and no much larger clone is one base apart. One collaborating source in Seattle enrolled patients during active infection and followed them longitudinally through the course of disease. Each collaborating institution followed its own protocols to collect whole blood in K2EDTA tubes. Collaborator samples were shipped for TCRbeta analysis as frozen whole blood, isolated PBMCs, or DNA extracted from either sample type. TCRbeta CDR3 regions were amplified from genomic DNA using the immunoSEQ Assay, a bias-controlled multiplex PCR. Per the authors' processing: The number of nucleated cells in each sample was estimated by amplification of reference gene primers within the assay. To quantify the absolute abundance of each unique TCRbeta CDR3 rearrangement, sequence reads were collapsed and filtered. For each sample, productive Simpson clonality was calculated as the square root of Simpson's diversity index across productive rearrangements. This is the immuneACCESS table as TCRdb keeps it, with only in-frame sequences that have V and J called. A part of the clones is gone; compared with another copy, unresolved V genes explain less than half, and the rest is unexplained. V and J calls and clone size are as listed in that table; D and trimming were resolved from the DNA. This sample has roughly 11,000 clones in its table, and over 70% of those were observed once. Of the sample, under 7% falls within the top ten clones.

From the cysteine up to the phenylalanine, the CDR3 has a length of 14 residues. CDR3 DNA only is kept here, 42 bases in frame from base 1. The germline V gene sets CDR1 to SGHTA and CDR2 to FQGTGA. The V end gives up 5 bases and the J end 6 bases, leaving 3 bases in the junction not matched to a gene. The clonotype comes from a man aged 55 to 69 with COVID-19, enrolled during active disease. The material sequenced was peripheral blood. The sequence joins TRBV7-3 to TRBJ2-3; 12 junctional bases match TRBD2. Read as DNA, the sequence is TGTGCCAGCAGCCTAGCGGGAGGGTATGATACGCAGTATTTT. Its protein reads: CASSLAGGYDTQYF.